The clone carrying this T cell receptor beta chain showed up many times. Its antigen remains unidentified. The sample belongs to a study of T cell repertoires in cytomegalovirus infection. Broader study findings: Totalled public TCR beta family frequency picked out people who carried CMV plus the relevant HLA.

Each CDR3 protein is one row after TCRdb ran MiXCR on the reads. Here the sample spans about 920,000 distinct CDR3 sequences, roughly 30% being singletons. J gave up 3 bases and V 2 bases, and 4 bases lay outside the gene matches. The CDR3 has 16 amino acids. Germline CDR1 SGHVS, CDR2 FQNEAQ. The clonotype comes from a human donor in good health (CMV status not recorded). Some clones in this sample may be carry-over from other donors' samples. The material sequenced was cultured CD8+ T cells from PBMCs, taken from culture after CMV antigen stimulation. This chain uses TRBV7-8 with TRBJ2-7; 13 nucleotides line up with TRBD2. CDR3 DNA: TGTGCCAGCAGCTTAAGACTAGCGGGGGGTATCTACGAGCAGTACTTC. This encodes CASSLRLAGGIYEQYF. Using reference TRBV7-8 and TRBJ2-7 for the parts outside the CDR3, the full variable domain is GAGVSQSPRYKVAKRGQDVALRCDPISGHVSLFWYQQALGQGPEFLTYFQNEAQLDKSGLPSDRFFAERPEGSVSTLKIQRTQQEDSAVYLCASSLRLAGGIYEQYFGPGTRLTVT.